Reported below is one T cell receptor (beta chain). Its antigen is currently unknown. The data derive from a study of cytomegalovirus exposure and HLA in healthy donors. CDR3 length: 15 amino acids. In germline, CDR1 is KGHSH, CDR2 LQKENI. The V end lost 6 bases, the J end lost 0 bases, and 14 bases lay between the germline ends. It was with 60 Vbeta and 13 Jbeta primers that the PCR ran. Produced via immunoSEQ multiplex PCR; TCRdb's table is partial and in-frame only. The table has over 150,000 clones, approximately 72% seen once. General study findings and limits: Later on, a genetic analysis was performed. It linked a missense variant in DCLRE1C with V- and J-gene trimming of TCR beta. In vitro, a few CMV-associated chains proved specific for CMV antigens. There were some V segments, including TRBV6-2 and TRBV6-3, excluded as indistinguishable.

The genes are TRBV18 and TRBJ1-1; the D gene is possibly TRBD1 (6 bases). The receptor was derived from a man aged 18 to 30 in good health and CMV-seronegative. The sample comprised PBMCs. CDR3 region: CASSQLGDMNTEAFF. Written as DNA, the CDR3 is TGTGCCAGCTCCCAACTCGGGGACATGAACACTGAAGCTTTCTTT.